The 17 T cell receptor beta chains in this list originate from one sample, sequenced in a study of blood T cell repertoires in COVID-19. The data were produced by immunoSEQ multiplex PCR, yet TCRdb's version contains in-frame clones alone and is incomplete. The sample lists 150,000 to 200,000 clones, around 86% seen once, with around 6.5% in the top ten. Source material: peripheral blood. The receptors here all came from an elderly woman in a cohort sampled during active or convalescent COVID-19.

The rearrangement links TRBV6-6 to TRBJ1-1; D not certain. V was trimmed by 5 bases and J by 6 bases, leaving 10 bases between them. The germline V gene has CDR1 MNHNY and CDR2 SVGAGI (reference sequence). This CDR3 has 12 amino acids. This chain's CDR3 is CASSTRTAEAFF. The DNA for the CDR3 is TGTGCCAGCAGTACCCGAACAGCTGAAGCTTTCTTT.

The chain links TRBV7-9 to TRBJ2-7, with TRBD1 matching over 10 bases. J was trimmed by 3 bases and V by 4 bases; bases with no gene match: 6. From germline, CDR1 is SEHNR and CDR2 FQNEAQ (reference sequence). The CDR3 length is 15 residues. CDR3 nucleotides: TGTGCCAGCAGCTCCCCTGGGGACAGGGGCTACGAGCAGTACTTC. Translated: CASSSPGDRGYEQYF.

This chain connects TRBV10-1 to TRBJ2-1; no clear D gene. CDR1 is WNHNN and CDR2 is SYGVQD in the germline V gene (reference sequence). The CDR3 is 16 amino acids. The V gene lost 5 bases and the J gene lost 0 bases, with 14 bases spanning the gap. The CDR3 loop is CASSKIGGASYNEQFF. For the CDR3, the DNA is TGCGCCAGCAGTAAGATCGGCGGAGCCTCCTACAATGAGCAGTTCTTC.

The V and J genes are TRBV11-2 and TRBJ2-3; 8 nucleotides match TRBD1. V trimming: 3 bases; J trimming: 4 bases; junction bases outside the gene matches: 3. Germline CDR1 and CDR2: SGHAT and FQNNGV. The CDR3 totals 14 residues. The CDR3 spells CASSLTGVPDTQYF. CDR3 coding DNA: TGTGCCAGCAGCTTGACAGGGGTCCCAGATACGCAGTATTTT.

The chain is built from TRBV4-1 and TRBJ2-3, with D unclear. Trimming pared 0 bases from V and 1 base from J, leaving 8 bases between. This CDR3 has 15 amino acids. Germline CDR1 reads MGHRA; CDR2 reads YSYEKL. This CDR3 reads CASSQEVRGTDTQYF. The CDR3 DNA follows: TGCGCCAGCAGCCAAGAAGTACGGGGCACAGATACGCAGTATTTT.

The chain carries TRBV6-1 and TRBJ1-1; D is uncertain. Germline CDR1 reads MNHNS; CDR2 reads SASEGT. The CDR3 loop spans 14 amino acids. V was cut by 1 base and J by 4 bases, with 10 bases left in between. The CDR3 sequence is CASSEVGPGTEAFF. CDR3 in DNA: TGTGCCAGCAGTGAAGTGGGTCCGGGCACTGAAGCTTTCTTT.

The chain carries TRBV4-3 and TRBJ1-2; 7 bases map to TRBD1. Germline CDR1 LGHNA, CDR2 YSLEER. This CDR3 has 13 amino acids. Germline trimming cut 4 bases from V and 4 bases from J; bases unmatched to any gene: 3. CDR3 region: CASSPQGPYGYTF. CDR3 sequence (DNA): TGCGCCAGCAGCCCACAGGGGCCCTATGGCTACACCTTC.

V and J are TRBV28 and TRBJ1-2; 9 bases fit TRBD1. Germline CDR1 reads MDHEN; CDR2 reads SYDVKM. The CDR3 consists of 19 residues. The V segment lost 3 bases and the J segment 0 bases; nucleotides outside the gene matches: 14. The CDR3 DNA sequence: TGTGCCAGCAGTTTCCCCCTCGTGGACAGGGGCCGAGCTAACTATGGCTACACCTTC. Translation gives CASSFPLVDRGRANYGYTF.

The chain couples TRBV13 to TRBJ2-7; D ambiguous. The CDR3 is made up of 13 amino acids. Germline lookup yields CDR1 PRHDT and CDR2 FYEKMQ (reference sequence). The V and J ends lost 4 bases and 8 bases respectively, with 15 bases between them. The CDR3 protein is CASSSLRRVQQYF. The CDR3 DNA is TGTGCCAGCAGCTCGTTGCGCCGGGTCCAGCAGTACTTC.

DNA of the CDR3: TGTGCCCAGGCAGACTCCTACGAGCAGTACTTC. Its protein is CAQADSYEQYF. The chain recombines TRBV30 with TRBJ2-7; no definite D call. CDR1 is GTSNPN, CDR2 SVGIG, per germline (reference sequence). This CDR3 is 11 amino acids long. The V and J ends lost 8 bases and 0 bases respectively, with 8 bases between them.

V is TRBV29-1 and J is TRBJ1-3; D unclear. Germline CDR1 SQVTM, CDR2 ANQGSEA. V lost 0 bases and J lost 0, with 15 bases in between. The CDR3 loop spans 17 amino acids. As DNA, the CDR3 is TGCAGCGTTGAAGATCGGACTAGGCCCGTCTCTGGAAACACCATATATTTT. Protein: CSVEDRTRPVSGNTIYF.

This clone was seen a single time. The CDR3 sequence is CASSSSYLRSGYTF. CDR3 DNA sequence: TGTGCCAGCAGTTCCAGCTACCTGAGGTCTGGCTACACCTTC. The chain couples TRBV28 to TRBJ1-2; D uncertain. The CDR3 runs to 14 residues. CDR1 and CDR2 (germline): MDHEN, SYDVKM. Trimming removed 4 bases at V and 7 bases at J, with 16 bases between.

The gene calls are TRBV19 and TRBJ2-1; 7 positions match TRBD1. The CDR3 is 14 amino acids. The junction had 6 bases not matched to a gene; V was cut back by 2 bases and J by 8 bases. Germline V gene sequence: CDR1 LNHDA, CDR2 SQIVND (reference sequence). The CDR3 bases are TGTGCCAGTAGTATAAGGGGGCGCAACTATGAGCAGTTCTTC. This translates into CASSIRGRNYEQFF. The complete variable domain, with remaining parts taken from reference TRBV19 and TRBJ2-1, reads DGGITQSPKYLFRKEGQNVTLSCEQNLNHDAMYWYRQDPGQGLRLIYYSQIVNDFQKGDIAEGYSVSREKKESFPLTVTSAQKNPTAFYLCASSIRGRNYEQFFGPGTRLTVL.

The chain joins TRBV24-1 to TRBJ2-5, with 7 bases identical to TRBD1. CDR1 is KGHDR and CDR2 is SFDVKD in the germline V gene. Trimming cost V 4 bases and J 2 bases; bases outside gene matches: 3. CDR3 length: 14 amino acids. The CDR3, as DNA: TGTGCCACCAGTGACCCAGGGGGACAAGAGACCCAGTACTTC. Encoded protein: CATSDPGGQETQYF.

The V gene is TRBV28, the J gene TRBJ2-3; TRBD1 might be the D (6 bases). Germline CDR1 is MDHEN and CDR2 is SYDVKM. Trimming shortened V by 2 bases and J by 3 bases, and 21 bases separated the two germline ends. There are 18 residues in the CDR3. CDR3 sequence reads: CASSLRDITKGKTDTQYF. As DNA, the CDR3 is TGTGCCAGCAGTTTACGGGACATTACCAAGGGCAAGACAGATACGCAGTATTTT.

The J gene is TRBJ2-2, the V gene TRBV19; 9 nucleotides line up with TRBD1. This CDR3 is built from 16 residues. Per the germline V gene, CDR1 is LNHDA and CDR2 is SQIVND (reference sequence). Trimming removed 6 bases from V and 3 bases from J; junction bases left unmatched: 8. DNA of the CDR3: TGTGCCAGTAGCCTGTGGGGACAGGGAGACACCGGGGAGCTGTTTTTT. This codes for CASSLWGQGDTGELFF.

DNA of the CDR3: TGCAGTGCTAGCAAACAGGGTAATGCTTTCTTT. It codes for CSASKQGNAFF. J is TRBJ1-1 and V is TRBV20-1; D is perhaps TRBD1 (6 bases). Germline CDR1 and CDR2: DFQATT and SNEGSKA (reference sequence). The CDR3 runs to 11 residues. V lost 3 bases to trimming and J lost 11 bases, with 13 bases between them.